The 30 T cell receptor beta chains reported below all come from one sample, sequenced in a study of T cell responses to AZD1222 COVID-19 vaccine. Clones were sequenced by immunoSEQ multiplex PCR, and TCRdb holds only the in-frame ones, with some missing. The sample holds about 88,000 clones, about 88% seen once. This specimen consisted of peripheral blood, obtained on day 0 of AZD1222 vaccination. These receptors were obtained from an adult in good health.

This chain joins TRBV9 and TRBJ1-2; 10 bases match TRBD1. CDR3 length equals 13 residues. The V gene's germline CDR1 is SGDLS and CDR2 YYNGEE. V lost 6 bases to trimming and J lost 6 bases; unmatched junction nucleotides: 5. The CDR3 sequence: CASTGGQGNGYTF. The DNA of the CDR3 is TGTGCCAGCACCGGGGGACAGGGGAATGGCTACACCTTC.

The gene calls are TRBV7-6 and TRBJ1-4; TRBD1 agrees at 10 bases. The CDR3 is 18 amino acids. V lost 5 bases to trimming and J lost 0 bases; unmatched junction nucleotides: 9. CDR1 SGHVS and CDR2 FNYEAQ come from the germline V gene. The chain's CDR3 is CASSPGTGAGATNEKLFF. CDR3 nucleotide sequence: TGTGCCAGCAGCCCCGGGACAGGGGCAGGTGCAACTAATGAAAAACTGTTTTTT.

The rearrangement links TRBV6-2 or TRBV6-3 to TRBJ1-2; no firm D call. Looked up from germline, CDR1 is MNHEY and CDR2 is SVGEGT. Trimming stripped 2 bases from V and 4 bases from J, with 5 bases between. The CDR3 sequence is 12 residues long. In DNA, the CDR3 is TGTGCCAGCAGTTACCCCCCCTATGGCTACACCTTC. Translating gives CASSYPPYGYTF.

The chain uses TRBV12-3 or TRBV12-4 and TRBJ1-5; D gene ambiguous. The CDR3 sequence is 12 residues long. V lost 4 bases, J lost 6 bases, and 7 bases lay in between. The CDR3 region has the DNA TGTGCCAGCAGTTCTCCGGCTCAGCCCCAGCATTTT. This sequence encodes CASSSPAQPQHF.

The chain employs TRBV3-1 (or the pseudogene TRBV3-2) and TRBJ2-3, with D tentatively TRBD2 (6 bases). CDR1 and CDR2 (germline): LGHDT, YNNKEL (reference sequence). The CDR3 runs to 17 residues. V dropped 0 bases and J dropped 5 bases, with 18 bases sitting between them. CDR3 nucleotide sequence: TGTGCCAGCAGCCAAGATAGAGGCAGGGACTGGAAAGATACGCAGTATTTT. This encodes CASSQDRGRDWKDTQYF.

CDR3 in amino acids: CASSYGARAVNTIYF. The DNA for the CDR3 is TGTGCCAGCAGTTACGGGGCCAGGGCGGTCAACACCATATATTTT. J is TRBJ1-3 and V is TRBV6-2 or TRBV6-3; tentative D call: TRBD1 (5 bases). Trimming removed 2 bases from V and 7 bases from J, with 15 bases in between. The V gene's germline CDR1 is MNHEY and CDR2 SVGEGT. The CDR3 is 15 amino acids.

The chain recombines TRBV5-1 with TRBJ2-1; 9 nucleotides align to TRBD2. The CDR3 is 17 amino acids. Germline CDR1 and CDR2: SGHRS and YFSETQ. Trimming removed 5 bases from V and 0 bases from J; junction bases left unmatched: 9. The CDR3 DNA is TGCGCCAGCAGTTTAGTAGCGGGGGCAAGCTCCTACAATGAGCAGTTCTTC. It codes for CASSLVAGASSYNEQFF.

This chain connects TRBV13 to TRBJ1-2, with D tentatively TRBD1 (5 bases). This CDR3 has 14 amino acids. The germline V gene encodes CDR1 PRHDT and CDR2 FYEKMQ (reference sequence). Trimming removed 0 bases at V and 1 base at J, with 6 bases between. CDR3 residues: CASSLGRVNYGYTF. CDR3 in DNA: TGTGCCAGCAGCTTAGGCAGGGTTAACTATGGCTACACCTTC.

This clone was observed a single time. The chain has TRBV18 and TRBJ1-2; D might be TRBD1 (6 bases). CDR3 length: 15 residues. Trimming took 0 bases from V and 4 from J, leaving 12 bases between them. CDR1 and CDR2 (germline): KGHSH, LQKENI. The CDR3 bases are TGTGCCAGCTCACCACCGAACAGGGACTTCTATGGCTACACCTTC. Its translation: CASSPPNRDFYGYTF.

This clone was recorded a few times. This rearrangement joins TRBV2 to TRBJ2-2, with D perhaps matching TRBD1 (6 bases). Germline V gives CDR1 SNHLY, CDR2 FYNNEI. The CDR3 extends over 14 amino acids. V was clipped by 3 bases and J by 6 bases, with 11 bases between them. The DNA of the CDR3 is TGTGCCAGCAGTGACAGGGGCAGGGCCGGGGAGCTGTTTTTT. Residues: CASSDRGRAGELFF.

The chain is built from TRBV7-8 and TRBJ2-2; D not certain. The CDR3 has 16 amino acids. V was pared by 5 bases and J by 5 bases, with 18 bases between. Germline values: CDR1 SGHVS, CDR2 FQNEAQ. The DNA for the CDR3 is TGTGCCAGCAGCAAAAGTAGAAGTGGTTTGACCGGGGAGCTGTTTTTT. Residues: CASSKSRSGLTGELFF.

There are a few counts of this clone. The chain uses TRBV7-9 and TRBJ1-1, with D unresolved. Trimming shortened V by 2 bases and J by 4 bases, and 11 bases separated the two germline ends. The germline CDR1 and CDR2 sequences are SEHNR and FQNEAQ (reference sequence). CDR3 length equals 14 residues. The CDR3 spells CASSLSLPSTEAFF. The DNA for the CDR3 is TGTGCCAGCAGCTTATCCCTACCCAGCACTGAAGCTTTCTTT.

CDR3 loop: CASSLDGQAYGYTF. The DNA of the CDR3 is TGCGCCAGCAGCTTGGACGGACAGGCGTATGGCTACACCTTC. The chain is built from TRBV5-1 and TRBJ1-2, with 7 nucleotides matching TRBD1. The CDR3 extends over 14 amino acids. Unmatched junction bases numbered 4, after V lost 0 bases and J lost 5 bases. From germline, CDR1 is SGHRS and CDR2 YFSETQ.

The rearrangement joins TRBV2 to TRBJ2-1; 12 bases agree with TRBD2. This CDR3 contains 16 residues. From germline, CDR1 is SNHLY and CDR2 FYNNEI. Trimming took 6 bases from V and 4 from J; bases not matched to a gene: 7. The DNA for the CDR3 is TGTGCCAGCAGAGCCCAACTAGCGGGGGGTTACAATGAGCAGTTCTTC. This sequence encodes CASRAQLAGGYNEQFF.

The CDR3 here is CASSLTRTEPIGELFF. The CDR3 bases are TGTGCCAGCAGCTTAACCCGGACAGAGCCCATCGGGGAGCTGTTTTTT. The chain carries TRBV7-2 and TRBJ2-2, with D possibly TRBD1 on 6 matching bases. The CDR3 length is 16 residues. V was trimmed by 2 bases and J by 7 bases, leaving 17 bases between them. Germline V gives CDR1 SGHTA, CDR2 FQGNSA.

In the case of this clone: The same CDR3 also results from other DNA sequences found in this sample. This chain uses TRBV3-1 (or the pseudogene TRBV3-2) with TRBJ1-2; weak D call: TRBD1 (6 bases). The CDR3 runs 12 residues. V lost 3 bases and J lost 5, with 7 bases in between. Germline V gives CDR1 LGHDT, CDR2 YNNKEL (reference sequence). The CDR3 DNA is TGTGCCAGCAGCCAGGGGGCTTATGGCTACACCTTC. Protein product: CASSQGAYGYTF.

This chain links TRBV3-1 (or the pseudogene TRBV3-2) with TRBJ2-3; D possibly corresponds to TRBD2 (6 bases). The V and J ends lost 1 base and 3 bases respectively, with 11 bases between them. Looked up from germline, CDR1 is LGHDT and CDR2 is YNNKEL (reference sequence). This CDR3 spans 15 amino acids. In nucleotides, the CDR3 is TGTGCCAGCAGCCAAGTGGGCGCGGGAACAGATACGCAGTATTTT. Translating gives CASSQVGAGTDTQYF.

The rearrangement joins TRBV5-6 to TRBJ1-2, with D unclear. Trimming pared 2 bases from V and 4 bases from J, leaving 6 bases between. Germline-derived CDR1 and CDR2 are SGHDT and YYEEEE. The CDR3 consists of 12 residues. CDR3 in amino acids: CASSFRGYGYTF. The CDR3 DNA reads TGTGCCAGCAGCTTCCGCGGCTATGGCTACACCTTC.

This chain connects TRBV6-6 to TRBJ2-3; 9 bases align to TRBD1. The CDR3 is made up of 13 amino acids. The ends lost 8 bases at V and 4 bases at J; junction bases unmatched: 4. The germline V gene encodes CDR1 MNHNY and CDR2 SVGAGI (reference sequence). The CDR3 loop reads CASQDRGADTQYF. The CDR3 nucleotides are TGTGCCAGCCAGGACAGGGGAGCAGATACGCAGTATTTT.

This clone was observed a handful of times. The CDR3 nucleotides are TGTGCCTGGAGGTCCCAACCCGGGGGCAGAACGAGCTCCTACAATGAGCAGTTCTTC. Translation: CAWRSQPGGRTSSYNEQFF. The rearrangement joins TRBV30 to TRBJ2-1, with D perhaps given as TRBD1 or TRBD2 (6 bases each). V was trimmed by 3 bases and J by 0 bases, leaving 24 bases between them. From germline, CDR1 is GTSNPN and CDR2 SVGIG (reference sequence). This CDR3 is 19 amino acids long.

The chain is built from TRBV4-2 and TRBJ2-5, with TRBD2 matching 8 bases. The V and J ends lost 3 bases and 2 bases, in that order; junction bases with no gene match: 2. Germline values: CDR1 LGHNA, CDR2 YNFKEQ. There are 14 residues in the CDR3. For the CDR3, the DNA is TGTGCCAGCAGCCAGCGGGGGGATCAAGAGACCCAGTACTTC. It encodes CASSQRGDQETQYF.

The J gene is TRBJ2-7, the V gene TRBV5-1, with 9 bases lining up with TRBD1. CDR3 length: 16 amino acids. The germline V gene has CDR1 SGHRS and CDR2 YFSETQ. The V segment lost 1 base and the J segment 3 bases; nucleotides outside the gene matches: 8. As DNA, the CDR3 is TGCGCCAGCAGCTTGACCACCGGGACAGGGAACTACGAGCAGTACTTC. Protein product: CASSLTTGTGNYEQYF.

The rearrangement joins TRBV28 to TRBJ2-7, with D unresolved. Trimming removed 5 bases from V and 1 base from J, with 3 bases in between. The V gene's germline CDR1 is MDHEN and CDR2 SYDVKM. The CDR3 has 11 residues. The CDR3 region has the DNA TGTGCCAGCAGTGCGTCCTACGAGCAGTACTTC. The encoded protein is CASSASYEQYF. Combining the CDR3 with reference TRBV28 and TRBJ2-7 gives the whole variable domain DVKVTQSSRYLVKRTGEKVFLECVQDMDHENMFWYRQDPGLGLRLIYFSYDVKMKEKGDIPEGYSVSREKKERFSLILESASTNQTSMYLCASSASYEQYFGPGTRLTVT.

A few counts support this clone. The chain carries TRBV7-9 and TRBJ1-2; 9 nucleotides agree with TRBD1. Germline CDR1 reads SEHNR; CDR2 reads FQNEAQ (reference sequence). This CDR3 comprises 14 residues. The V and J ends lost 6 bases and 7 bases, in that order; junction bases with no gene match: 9. CDR3 nucleotides: TGTGCCAGCAGGCCGACCGGGACAGGGTCTGGCTACACCTTC. Its translation is CASRPTGTGSGYTF.

The CDR3 DNA is TGTGCCAGCAGCGGAGGAGAGACCCAGTACTTC. Amino acids: CASSGGETQYF. The chain uses TRBV6-2 or TRBV6-3 and TRBJ2-5, with TRBD2 as a possible D gene (5 bases). CDR3 length equals 11 residues. V was cut by 6 bases and J by 4 bases, with 6 bases left in between. Germline assignment: CDR1 MNHEY and CDR2 SVGEGT.

The V call is TRBV27, the J call TRBJ1-4; 7 bases fit TRBD1. The V gene's germline CDR1 is MNHEY and CDR2 SMNVEV (reference sequence). The junction had 7 bases not matched to a gene; V was cut back by 5 bases and J by 7 bases. The length of the CDR3 is 14 residues. DNA of the CDR3: TGTGCCAGCAGTCGACAGGGTTGGGCTGAAAAACTGTTTTTT. This codes for CASSRQGWAEKLFF. Combining the CDR3 with reference TRBV27 and TRBJ1-4 gives the whole variable domain EAQVTQNPRYLITVTGKKLTVTCSQNMNHEYMSWYRQDPGLGLRQIYYSMNVEVTDKGDVPEGYKVSRKEKRNFPLILESPSPNQTSLYFCASSRQGWAEKLFFGSGTQLSVL.

As to this clone: A junction end diverges from the germline sequence, so it may reflect a read error. The gene calls are TRBV7-7 and TRBJ2-3, with unresolved D. The V gene's germline CDR1 is SSHAT and CDR2 FNYEAQ (reference sequence). The CDR3 totals 14 residues. The CDR3 here is CASSQTHRTDTQYF. The CDR3, as DNA: TGTGCTAGCAGCCAAACCCACCGGACAGATACGCAGTATTTT.

V is TRBV7-9 and J is TRBJ2-5; D may be TRBD2 (5 bases). The germline V gene encodes CDR1 SEHNR and CDR2 FQNEAQ (reference sequence). The CDR3 covers 14 residues. Trimming took off 5 bases at V and 6 bases at J, with 16 bases between the two ends. The CDR3 coding sequence is TGTGCCAGCAGCAACGCTGGACTGACGAAGACCCAGTACTTC. It codes for CASSNAGLTKTQYF.

This sequence joins TRBV18 and TRBJ2-5; 8 bases fit TRBD1. The trim removed 2 bases at V and 4 bases at J, leaving 6 bases unmatched. CDR1 and CDR2 from the germline V gene are KGHSH and LQKENI. This CDR3 spans 15 amino acids. The CDR3 sequence is CASSPFPGGTETQYF. As DNA, the CDR3 is TGTGCCAGCTCACCATTTCCAGGGGGCACAGAGACCCAGTACTTC.

The chain is built from TRBV5-4 and TRBJ2-3; D is possibly TRBD1 (5 bases). CDR1 and CDR2 from the germline V gene are SGHNT and YYREEE (reference sequence). The CDR3 sequence is 12 residues long. V lost 3 bases and J lost 5, with 7 bases in between. The chain's CDR3 is CASSSQGDTQYF. For the CDR3, the DNA is TGTGCCAGCAGCTCCCAGGGAGATACGCAGTATTTT.